These 23 T cell receptor beta chains share one sample of origin, sequenced in a study of vaccination and CD4 T cells after COVID-19. TCRdb re-called the PCR reads through MiXCR, storing one row per CDR3 protein. The sample yields fewer than 20,000 distinct CDR3 sequences, about 70% seen once. The sample here was CD4+ T cells from blood, taken after SARS-CoV-2 vaccination. The receptors were gathered from a human donor who had recovered from COVID-19.

CDR3 in DNA: TGTGCCAGCAGTTACAACCCCCGGGCGACAGATACGCAGTATTTT. Residues: CASSYNPRATDTQYF. The V gene is TRBV6-5, the J gene TRBJ2-3; D call uncertain. This CDR3 comprises 15 residues. The V and J ends lost 2 bases and 3 bases respectively, with 12 bases between them. Germline CDR1 and CDR2: MNHEY and SVGAGI.

The chain carries TRBV7-8 and TRBJ2-1; 11 bases are a match to TRBD2. The CDR3 sequence is 17 residues long. V gave up 4 bases and J gave up 8 bases; unmatched junction bases: 13. CDR1 and CDR2 (germline): SGHVS, FQNEAQ. The CDR3 spells CASSSKLTSGSYHEQFF. Here the CDR3 DNA reads TGTGCCAGCAGCTCCAAGCTAACTAGCGGGAGTTATCATGAGCAGTTCTTC. Together with reference TRBV7-8 and TRBJ2-1, the CDR3 gives the full variable domain: GAGVSQSPRYKVAKRGQDVALRCDPISGHVSLFWYQQALGQGPEFLTYFQNEAQLDKSGLPSDRFFAERPEGSVSTLKIQRTQQEDSAVYLCASSSKLTSGSYHEQFFGPGTRLTVL.

The V and J genes are TRBV9 and TRBJ2-5; D ambiguous. With 1 base removed from V and 2 bases from J, the gap between germline ends came to 6 bases. Germline CDR1 SGDLS, CDR2 YYNGEE. The CDR3 is made up of 13 amino acids. CDR3 protein: CASSVTGQETQYF. The CDR3 nucleotides are TGTGCCAGCAGCGTAACCGGGCAAGAGACCCAGTACTTC. Together with reference TRBV9 and TRBJ2-5, the CDR3 gives the full variable domain: DSGVTQTPKHLITATGQRVTLRCSPRSGDLSVYWYQQSLDQGLQFLIQYYNGEERAKGNILERFSAQQFPDLHSELNLSSLELGDSALYFCASSVTGQETQYFGPGTRLLVL.

This chain uses TRBV19 with TRBJ1-6, with 9 bases identical to TRBD1. CDR3 length equals 14 residues. The germline gives CDR1 LNHDA, CDR2 SQIVND (reference sequence). Trimming took 5 bases from V and 9 from J; bases not matched to a gene: 5. The CDR3 reads CASSFRQGGSPLHF. In DNA form, the CDR3 reads TGTGCCAGTAGTTTCCGACAGGGGGGTTCACCCCTCCACTTT.

The chain carries TRBV6-5 and TRBJ1-6, with a weak D call TRBD1 (5 bases). Germline V gives CDR1 MNHEY, CDR2 SVGAGI. The CDR3 has 15 amino acids. With 4 bases removed from V and 7 bases from J, the gap between germline ends came to 14 bases. CDR3 in amino acids: CASSWVLGGNSPLHF. CDR3 bases: TGTGCCAGCAGTTGGGTCTTGGGGGGAAATTCACCCCTCCACTTT.

The genes are TRBV19 and TRBJ1-3; 8 bases match TRBD1. The CDR3 is 15 amino acids. With 4 bases clipped from V and 4 bases from J, the junction kept 6 bases outside the gene matches. The germline CDR1 and CDR2 sequences are LNHDA and SQIVND (reference sequence). CDR3: CASSTSGQGGNTIYF. The DNA of the CDR3 is TGTGCCAGTAGTACCTCCGGACAGGGAGGAAACACCATATATTTT. Full variable domain (missing parts from reference TRBV19 and TRBJ1-3): DGGITQSPKYLFRKEGQNVTLSCEQNLNHDAMYWYRQDPGQGLRLIYYSQIVNDFQKGDIAEGYSVSREKKESFPLTVTSAQKNPTAFYLCASSTSGQGGNTIYFGEGSWLTVV.

This clonotype has more than one count but fewer than ten. V is TRBV6-1 and J is TRBJ1-6; 9 bases fit TRBD1. The CDR3 consists of 15 residues. Germline V gene data show CDR1 as MNHNS and CDR2 as SASEGT. Unmatched junction bases numbered 9, after V lost 6 bases and J lost 9 bases. Here the CDR3 reads CASSVGQGEGSPLHF. For the CDR3, the DNA is TGTGCCAGCAGCGTGGGACAGGGAGAGGGTTCACCCCTCCACTTT.

The V and J genes are TRBV7-3 and TRBJ2-1; D gene ambiguous. Deletions cut 2 bases from V and 1 base from J, with 9 bases between. Per the germline V gene, CDR1 is SGHTA and CDR2 is FQGTGA. This CDR3 region has 15 residues. The CDR3 is CASSLFGGSYNEQFF. In nucleotides, the CDR3 is TGTGCCAGCAGCTTATTTGGCGGATCCTACAATGAGCAGTTCTTC.

As regards this clonotype: An end of the junction differs from the germline gene, which may be a read error. The rearrangement links TRBV20-1 to TRBJ2-1; no firm D call. This CDR3 is 12 amino acids long. The germline V gene encodes CDR1 DFQATT and CDR2 SNEGSKA (reference sequence). This CDR3 is CSARVSDNEQFF. The DNA of the CDR3 is TGCAGTGCTAGAGTCTCCGACAATGAGCAGTTCTTC.

The genes are TRBV5-1 and TRBJ2-3, with TRBD2 matching over 11 bases. The V gene's germline CDR1 is SGHRS and CDR2 YFSETQ. The CDR3 extends over 14 amino acids. J lost 5 bases, V lost 2 bases, and 1 base had no gene match. This CDR3 is CASSLGLAGDTQYF. CDR3 sequence (DNA): TGCGCCAGCAGCTTAGGACTAGCGGGAGATACGCAGTATTTT.

Written as DNA, the CDR3 is TGTGCCAGCAGCTTCAGTAGGATCTACGAGCAGTACTTC. Its protein is CASSFSRIYEQYF. The V gene is TRBV11-3, the J gene TRBJ2-7, with D unclear. Germline V lookup: CDR1 SGHNT, CDR2 YENEEA. V lost 3 bases to trimming and J lost 3 bases, with 9 bases between them. CDR3 length: 13 residues.

The gene calls are TRBV7-8 and TRBJ2-7; D is unresolved. Trimming stripped 4 bases from V and 7 bases from J, with 8 bases between. CDR1 SGHVS and CDR2 FQNEAQ come from the germline V gene. The CDR3 consists of 11 residues. The CDR3 loop is CASSSFEEQYF. In DNA, the CDR3 is TGTGCCAGCAGCTCCTTCGAAGAGCAGTACTTC.

V and J are TRBV20-1 and TRBJ2-3, with TRBD1 matching over 8 bases. The V gene end was trimmed by 6 bases and the J gene end by 4 bases; junction bases not matched to a gene: 6. Germline V gene data show CDR1 as DFQATT and CDR2 as SNEGSKA (reference sequence). CDR3 length: 13 amino acids. The CDR3 sequence: CSAPRQGPDTQYF. The CDR3 bases are TGCAGTGCACCGCGACAGGGGCCAGATACGCAGTATTTT.

The chain combines TRBV28 with TRBJ2-7, with D unclear. The CDR3 sequence is 13 residues long. Trimming pared 4 bases from V and 2 bases from J, leaving 9 bases between. Germline loops: CDR1 MDHEN, CDR2 SYDVKM. CDR3 coding DNA: TGTGCCAGCAGTTCCGGAACCACCTACGAGCAGTACTTC. Encoded protein: CASSSGTTYEQYF.

This clonotype was counted once. This chain joins TRBV2 and TRBJ2-7; D is undetermined. The germline V and J ends were trimmed by 6 bases and 3 bases, with 9 bases remaining between them. CDR3 length: 12 amino acids. Germline CDR1 is SNHLY and CDR2 is FYNNEI. CDR3 amino acids: CASSRTNYEQYF. The CDR3 region has the DNA TGTGCCAGCAGCCGCACCAACTACGAGCAGTACTTC.

The chain links TRBV11-3 to TRBJ2-5; 9 nucleotides align to TRBD1. CDR3 size: 15 residues. Germline CDR1 SGHNT, CDR2 YENEEA. J was trimmed by 0 bases and V by 5 bases; bases with no gene match: 4. CDR3 bases: TGTGCCAGCAGCGAGGGACAGGGCTACCAAGAGACCCAGTACTTC. This encodes CASSEGQGYQETQYF.

The J gene is TRBJ2-1, the V gene TRBV20-1, with D possibly matching TRBD2 (6 bases). V was clipped by 6 bases and J by 7 bases, with 34 bases between them. The CDR3 spans 19 residues. Germline-derived CDR1 and CDR2 are DFQATT and SNEGSKA (reference sequence). This chain's CDR3 is CSAPRVGPAEGIGGNEQFF. CDR3 nucleotides: TGCAGTGCCCCCCGCGTCGGCCCAGCGGAGGGGATTGGGGGGAATGAGCAGTTCTTC.

A few counts support this clonotype. The J gene is TRBJ2-3, the V gene TRBV20-1; the match to TRBD1 covers 10 bases. Trimming took 0 bases from V and 4 from J; bases not matched to a gene: 10. The CDR3 consists of 17 residues. CDR1 is DFQATT, CDR2 SNEGSKA, per germline (reference sequence). The CDR3 DNA sequence: TGCAGTGCTAGAGACTCGACAGGGGGCGAGTGGGCAGATACGCAGTATTTT. Translated: CSARDSTGGEWADTQYF.

The gene calls are TRBV24-1 and TRBJ2-3; D is unresolved. Germline CDR1 is KGHDR and CDR2 is SFDVKD. V dropped 4 bases and J dropped 4 bases, with 2 bases sitting between them. The CDR3 runs to 11 residues. The CDR3 region has the DNA TGTGCCACCAGTGACGCAGATACGCAGTATTTT. Its translation: CATSDADTQYF.

In its sample, this clonotype was seen a few times. This chain uses TRBV27 with TRBJ1-5; D unresolved. Trimming left V 4 bases short and J 0 bases short, with 22 bases between. The CDR3 spans 19 residues. CDR1 and CDR2 (germline): MNHEY, SMNVEV (reference sequence). The CDR3 DNA is TGTGCCAGCAGTTCCGTATGGGCCGTCGGTGGGGATAGCAATCAGCCCCAGCATTTT. Encoded protein: CASSSVWAVGGDSNQPQHF.

V and J are TRBV27 and TRBJ1-6, with 10 bases lining up with TRBD1. This CDR3 has 16 residues. V lost 6 bases to trimming and J lost 7 bases; unmatched junction nucleotides: 9. Per germline, CDR1 MNHEY and CDR2 SMNVEV (reference sequence). The CDR3 nucleotides are TGTGCCAGCAGGCTCCGGGACAGGGGCCCCAATTCACCCCTCCACTTT. Its translation is CASRLRDRGPNSPLHF.

The chain carries TRBV6-2 or TRBV6-3 and TRBJ1-1; no definite D call. Germline CDR1 and CDR2: MNHEY and SVGEGT. The germline V and J ends were trimmed by 2 bases and 1 base, with 5 bases remaining between them. This CDR3 is built from 13 residues. As DNA, the CDR3 is TGTGCCAGCAGTTACATAGGGAACACTGAAGCTTTCTTT. Translating it yields CASSYIGNTEAFF.

The rearrangement joins TRBV12-3 or TRBV12-4 to TRBJ1-5; D is perhaps TRBD1 (5 bases). Trimming pared 6 bases from V and 1 base from J, leaving 10 bases between. The CDR3 has 14 residues. CDR3 sequence reads: CASSPRDSNQPQHF. The CDR3 DNA follows: TGTGCCAGCAGCCCCCGGGACAGCAATCAGCCCCAGCATTTT.